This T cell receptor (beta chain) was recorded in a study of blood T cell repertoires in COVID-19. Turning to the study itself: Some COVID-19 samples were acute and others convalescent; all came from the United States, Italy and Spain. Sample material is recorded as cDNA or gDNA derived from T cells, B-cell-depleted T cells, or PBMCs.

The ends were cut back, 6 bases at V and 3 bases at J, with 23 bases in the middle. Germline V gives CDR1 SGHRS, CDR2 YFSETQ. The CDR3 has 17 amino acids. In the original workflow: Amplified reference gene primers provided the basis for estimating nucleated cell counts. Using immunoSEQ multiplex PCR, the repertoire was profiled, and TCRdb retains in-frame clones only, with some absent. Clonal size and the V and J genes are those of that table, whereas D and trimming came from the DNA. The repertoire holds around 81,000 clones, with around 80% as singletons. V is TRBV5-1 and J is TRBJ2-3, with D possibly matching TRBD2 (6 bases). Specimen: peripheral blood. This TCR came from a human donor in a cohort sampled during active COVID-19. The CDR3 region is CASNPIKLVGGTDTQYF. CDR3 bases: TGCGCCAGCAACCCTATAAAGCTGGTCGGGGGAACAGATACGCAGTATTTT.